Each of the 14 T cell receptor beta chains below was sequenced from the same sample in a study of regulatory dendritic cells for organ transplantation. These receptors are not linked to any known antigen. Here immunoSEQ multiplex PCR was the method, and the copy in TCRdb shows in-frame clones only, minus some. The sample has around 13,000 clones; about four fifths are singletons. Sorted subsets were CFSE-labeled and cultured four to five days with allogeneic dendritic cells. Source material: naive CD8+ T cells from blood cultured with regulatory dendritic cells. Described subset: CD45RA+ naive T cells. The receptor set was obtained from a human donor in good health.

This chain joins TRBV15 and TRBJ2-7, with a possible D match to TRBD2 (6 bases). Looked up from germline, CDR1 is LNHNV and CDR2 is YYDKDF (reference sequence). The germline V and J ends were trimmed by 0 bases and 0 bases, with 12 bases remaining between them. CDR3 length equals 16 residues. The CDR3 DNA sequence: TGTGCCACCAGCAGAGATAGGGGCGGGGTCTCCTACGAGCAGTACTTC. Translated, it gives CATSRDRGGVSYEQYF.

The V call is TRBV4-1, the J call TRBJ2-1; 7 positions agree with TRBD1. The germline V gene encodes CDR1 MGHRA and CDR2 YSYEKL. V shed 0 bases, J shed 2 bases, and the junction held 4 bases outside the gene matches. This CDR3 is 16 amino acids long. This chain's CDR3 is CASSQEGDSPYNEQFF. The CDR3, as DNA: TGCGCCAGCAGCCAAGAAGGGGACAGTCCCTACAATGAGCAGTTCTTC.

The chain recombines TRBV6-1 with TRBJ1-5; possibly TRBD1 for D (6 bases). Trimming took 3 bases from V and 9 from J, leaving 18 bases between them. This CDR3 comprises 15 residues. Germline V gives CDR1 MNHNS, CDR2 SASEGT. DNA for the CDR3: TGTGCCAGCAGTGACTCCCCAGGGGAAGGGGGGCCCCAGCATTTT. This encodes CASSDSPGEGGPQHF.

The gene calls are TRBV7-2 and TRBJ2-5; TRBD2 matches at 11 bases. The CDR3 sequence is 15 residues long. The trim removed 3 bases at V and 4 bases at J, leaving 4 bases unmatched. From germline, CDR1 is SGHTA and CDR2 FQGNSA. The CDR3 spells CASSFPLAGGETQYF. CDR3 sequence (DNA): TGTGCCAGCAGCTTTCCCCTAGCGGGAGGAGAGACCCAGTACTTC.

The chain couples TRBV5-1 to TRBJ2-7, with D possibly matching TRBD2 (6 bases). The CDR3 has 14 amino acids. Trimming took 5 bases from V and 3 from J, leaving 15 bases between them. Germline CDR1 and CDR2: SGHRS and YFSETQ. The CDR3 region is CASRAPGANYEQYF. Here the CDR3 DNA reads TGCGCCAGCAGGGCACCGGGAGCGAACTACGAGCAGTACTTC.

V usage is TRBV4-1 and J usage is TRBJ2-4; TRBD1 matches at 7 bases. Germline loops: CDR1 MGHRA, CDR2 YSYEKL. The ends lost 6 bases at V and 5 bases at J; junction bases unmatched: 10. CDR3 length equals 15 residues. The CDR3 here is CASSFFRTGENIQYF. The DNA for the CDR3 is TGCGCCAGCAGTTTCTTCCGGACAGGTGAAAACATTCAGTACTTC.

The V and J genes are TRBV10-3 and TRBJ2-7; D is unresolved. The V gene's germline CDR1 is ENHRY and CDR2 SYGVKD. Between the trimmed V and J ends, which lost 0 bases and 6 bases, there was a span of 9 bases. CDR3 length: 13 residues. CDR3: CAISESSLIEQYF. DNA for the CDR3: TGTGCCATCAGTGAGTCCTCTCTAATCGAGCAGTACTTC.

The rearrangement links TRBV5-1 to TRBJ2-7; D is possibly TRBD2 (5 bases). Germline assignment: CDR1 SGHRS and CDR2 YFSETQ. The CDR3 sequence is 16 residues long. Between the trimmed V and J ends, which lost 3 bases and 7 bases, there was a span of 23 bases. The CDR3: CASSWAHKTIPTEQYF. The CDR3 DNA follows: TGCGCCAGCAGCTGGGCACATAAGACTATTCCTACGGAGCAGTACTTC. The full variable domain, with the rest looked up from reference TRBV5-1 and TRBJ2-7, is KAGVTQTPRYLIKTRGQQVTLSCSPISGHRSVSWYQQTPGQGLQFLFEYFSETQRNKGNFPGRFSGRQFSNSRSEMNVSTLELGDSALYLCASSWAHKTIPTEQYFGPGTRLTVT.

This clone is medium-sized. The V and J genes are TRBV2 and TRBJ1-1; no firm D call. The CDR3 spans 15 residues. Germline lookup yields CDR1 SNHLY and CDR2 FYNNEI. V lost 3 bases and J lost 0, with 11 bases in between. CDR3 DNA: TGTGCCAGCAGTGACCCCAGGCTCATGAACACTGAAGCTTTCTTT. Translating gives CASSDPRLMNTEAFF.

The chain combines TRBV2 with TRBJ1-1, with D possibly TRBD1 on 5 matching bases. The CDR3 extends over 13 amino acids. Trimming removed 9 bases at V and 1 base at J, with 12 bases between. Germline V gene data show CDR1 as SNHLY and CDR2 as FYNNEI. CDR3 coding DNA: TGTGCCAGTGGGGCGCAGGAGAACACTGAAGCTTTCTTT. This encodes CASGAQENTEAFF.

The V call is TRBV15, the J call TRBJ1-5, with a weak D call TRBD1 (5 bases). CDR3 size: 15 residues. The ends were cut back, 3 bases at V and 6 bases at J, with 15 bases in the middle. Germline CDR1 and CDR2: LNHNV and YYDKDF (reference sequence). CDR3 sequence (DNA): TGTGCCACCAGCAGCCTCCGGGGGGAAACTCAGCCCCAGCATTTT. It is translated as CATSSLRGETQPQHF.

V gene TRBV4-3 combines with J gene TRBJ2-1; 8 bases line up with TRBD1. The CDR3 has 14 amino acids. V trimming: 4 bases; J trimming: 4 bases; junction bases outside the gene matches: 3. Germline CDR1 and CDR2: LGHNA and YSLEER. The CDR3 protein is CASSPWTGYNEQFF. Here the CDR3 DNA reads TGCGCCAGCAGCCCTTGGACAGGGTACAATGAGCAGTTCTTC.

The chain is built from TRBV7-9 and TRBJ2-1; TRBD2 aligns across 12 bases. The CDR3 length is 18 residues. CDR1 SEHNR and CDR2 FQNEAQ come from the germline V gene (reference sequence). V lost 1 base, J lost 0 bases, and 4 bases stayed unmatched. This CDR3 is CASSLGLGLAGSYNEQFF. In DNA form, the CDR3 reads TGTGCCAGCAGCTTAGGGTTGGGACTAGCGGGCTCCTACAATGAGCAGTTCTTC.

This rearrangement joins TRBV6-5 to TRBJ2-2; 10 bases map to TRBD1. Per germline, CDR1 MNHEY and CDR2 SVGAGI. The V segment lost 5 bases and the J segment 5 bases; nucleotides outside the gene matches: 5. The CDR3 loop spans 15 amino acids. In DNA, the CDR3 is TGTGCCAGCAGTACCGGGACAGGGGCTACCGGGGAGCTGTTTTTT. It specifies CASSTGTGATGELFF.